This T cell receptor (beta chain) was retrieved from a study of cytomegalovirus exposure and HLA in healthy donors (dated by TCRdb to the late 2010s). General notes on the study: In an earlier analysis of 587 of the donors, 250 to 300 Gb of sequence data and approximately 120 million unique TCR beta sequences from 180 million or so T cells were reported. The later analysis used no new phenotypic data to find candidate immune exposures, relying instead on TCR beta sequences and their occurrence across donors. Along with the approximately 650-subject first cohort, a separate validation cohort of around 120 different subjects was used. Among the roughly 380 genotyped donors, approximately 81% belonged to the genetic ancestry cluster associated with self-reported Caucasian donors. HLA typing covered class I and class II loci at four-digit resolution. The T cell repertoires of 666 subjects were profiled by immunosequencing and related to cytomegalovirus serostatus. To decide whether each TCR beta V gene segment behaved as functional or pseudogenic, an earlier analysis of 587 of the donors relied on high-throughput TCR beta sequencing. To predict cytomegalovirus infection status, the study brought together high-throughput TCR immunosequencing, statistical association of individual TCRs with disease status, and machine learning. The aim of the study was to test whether cataloging public T cell receptors could identify signatures of past pathogen exposure. Among several hundred genotyped donors of the cohort, an average of approximately 220,000 unique TCR beta nucleotide sequences was sequenced per donor, of which about 19% were non-productive. All discovery cohort repertoires had been generated on a single sequencing platform. A later analysis re-analyzed previously published TCR beta repertoires from roughly 600 donors and added high-resolution HLA genotyping to study TCR occurrence patterns. Donor age, sex, ethnicity and CMV serostatus were compiled alongside the repertoire data. Genome-wide SNP genotypes for about 65% of the roughly 700 donors were used in a later genetic analysis, which treated that subset as a discovery cohort. The number of typed donors differed by locus: 629-630 for A, B, C, DRB1 and DQB1; 522 for DQA1; roughly 600 for DPA1; and around 490 for DPB1. Five DR-DQ haplotypes were handled as single units for association and clustering because linkage in the cohort was strong. Approximately 310 gigabases of sequencing data and approximately 84 million unique TCR sequences were included in an early release covering several hundred HLA-typed donors.

V lost 6 bases and J lost 6 bases, and the count of bases not matched to a germline gene is 0. The germline V gene yields MGHDK for CDR1 and SYGVNS for CDR2. There are 13 amino acids in the CDR3, from cysteine to phenylalanine inclusive. The retained sequence is limited to the CDR3, 39 bases, with the frame set at the first base. The cohort consisted of 666 healthy bone marrow donors. All cohort members were sampled while nominally healthy, although unrecorded immune exposures were likely present. CMV serostatus was positive for about 290 and negative for about 50% of the roughly 700 cohort members, and was not recorded for this donor. Every donor gave a peripheral blood sample, and the peripheral blood mononuclear cells from that sample were used for TCR beta sequencing. Genomic DNA was extracted from the blood cell samples with the Qiagen DNeasy Blood Extraction Kit. The library was made by the immunoSEQ multiplex PCR assay. A mixture of 60 forward primers for TCR Vbeta segments and 13 reverse primers for TCR Jbeta segments was used in the multiplex PCR. Amplification of the CDR3 region of rearranged TCR beta genes was performed with a multiplex PCR assay on genomic DNA. The amplified TCR beta libraries were sequenced on the Illumina HiSeq System as 87-base-pair reads. The paper's data handling went like this. A later analysis counted around 72 million unique TCR beta chains across the 640 or so repertoires, and 10 million to 11 million of these chains were shared by at least two donors. Raw reads were error-corrected and collapsed into unique sequences by a nearest-neighbor algorithm in which closely related sequences were merged to remove PCR and sequencing errors. CDR3 sequences were aligned to IMGT reference sequences to assign V, D and J gene segments. For a sequence to be retained, a match of at least six nucleotides to both a V gene segment and a J gene segment was required. A rearrangement counted as productive if the CDR3 had no stop codons and remained in frame with V and J, and every other rearrangement counted as non-productive. Following IMGT convention, CDR3 was defined as the stretch from the second conserved V-encoded cysteine up to the conserved J-encoded phenylalanine. Sequences without an unambiguous match to a single V gene segment were excluded from the earlier analysis of about 600 of the donors. An earlier analysis of about 590 of the donors classified V segments as functional when productive rearrangements were above 56.7% and as segregating when the standard deviation between donors was above 5%. A statistical classification framework was built for diagnosing cytomegalovirus status from the catalog of TCR beta chain sequences. V and J gene assignment, in a later analysis, came from comparing TCR nucleotide sequences with IMGT/GENE-DB human TR gene sequences. In a later analysis, CDR3 sequences and most-parsimonious VDJ recombination scenarios were assigned using the TCRdist pipeline. In a later analysis, each TCR beta chain was defined by its CDR3 amino acid sequence together with its V-gene family, and reads without a unique V-gene family were excluded. To address suspected cross-contamination and a sequencing artifact, a later analysis removed 592 highly shared, low-generation-probability nucleotide sequences. A later analysis calculated a clonal expansion index for each public chain from normalized within-repertoire ranks of inferred template counts. In a later analysis, generation probabilities were computed with a VDJ recombination model fitted to out-of-frame rearrangements, and the resulting probabilities were checked against IGoR. A later analysis scored TCR-TCR, TCR-HLA and TCR-CMV co-occurrence with hypergeometric tests, applying a repertoire-size bias correction to TCR pairs. In a later analysis, false discovery rates were estimated by permuting HLA or CMV assignments 20 times. A later analysis grouped co-occurring TCRs with DBSCAN, adding TCRdist sequence similarity when clustering within HLA-allele-positive subsets. Repertoires with fewer than 30,000 or more than 120,000 public chains were left out of co-occurrence clustering, as were five repertoires with anomalous nucleotide sharing. Entries here come from immuneACCESS through TCRdb and include only in-frame sequences with V and J called. Some clones fail to appear in such tables; in the studies checked, an unresolved V gene covers under half of the shortfall, and the cause of the remainder is unknown. V and J calls and clone size are as listed in that table; D and trimming were resolved from the DNA. The sample table lists fewer than 150,000 clones, approximately 73% of them with a count of one. The ten most abundant clones make up approximately 14% of the sample.

A remark on this clone: Its antigen has not been determined. One base away there is no much larger clone; base qualities are not given.

Study-level results and caveats: Because HLA typing was unavailable for some donors at each locus, only the typed subset was used in association tests. CMV serostatus was the only immune exposure information available for the cohort. Broadly in line with IMGT annotations, most TCR beta V segments showed up in productive rearrangements about 90% or about 30% of the time in an earlier analysis of several hundred of the donors. The classifier was reported to diagnose cytomegalovirus status with high specificity and sensitivity in both the original and validation cohorts. This cohort had only TCR beta chains sequenced, and the lack of alpha or paired-chain data limited which features could be detected. In a later analysis, 16,951 TCR beta sequences were associated with specific HLA alleles at a false discovery rate of 0.05. A later analysis found that TCR association rates varied across HLA loci, with DRB1 alleles showing the most associated TCRs and HLA-C alleles the fewest. An association between a missense DCLRE1C variant and V-gene and J-gene trimming of TCR beta chains was found in a later genetic analysis and replicated in an independent cohort. In a later analysis, HLA-associated TCR beta chains were found to be more clonally expanded and to have lower generation probabilities than equally common non-associated chains. Presence/absence analyses assumed roughly uniform sequencing depth across donors, an assumption that may not hold. Because counts were too low, more than 15 rarely observed V segments, including chromosome 9 orphons, were left out of the earlier analysis of several hundred of the donors. In vitro tests confirmed that a few of the cytomegalovirus-associated TCR beta chains recognize cytomegalovirus antigens. The authors suggested that the approach could potentially be generalized to other disease states and immunological phenotypes. In a later analysis, most CMV-associated TCR beta chains were found to appear HLA-restricted, with HLA associations seemingly driven largely by CMV exposure. A later genetic analysis reported fewer N-insertions in productive TCRs among donors in an Asian-associated ancestry cluster than the roughly 700-donor mean. A further reported finding was that TCR beta sequences accurately predicted the HLA-A and HLA-B alleles for most subjects in the first cohort. Most TCR sequences were seen in very few donors, while some public TCRs were found in many individuals. Correlated functional status among segregating V segments might reflect linkage disequilibrium, but an unknown experimental factor could not be ruled out. In the study, 150 to 200 TCR beta chains were listed as associated with cytomegalovirus. A cluster of highly shared sequence variants was judged likely to be a technical artifact of the sequencing pipeline. Because the 87-base-pair reads could not distinguish some IMGT-functional V segments, including TRBV6-2 and TRBV6-3, those segments were excluded. When HLA alleles, especially DR and DQ, strongly co-occurred, attributing TCR associations to individual alleles was difficult. Several of the top co-occurrence clusters appeared to be linked to parvovirus B19, influenza, CMV and Epstein-Barr virus, according to a later analysis.

The TCR was taken from a human donor in good health. Sequenced input: PBMCs. This chain is built from TRBV25-1 and TRBJ2-3; 13 bases in the middle match TRBD2. Here the CDR3 is given as CASRLAGGDTQYF. The nucleotides are TGTGCCAGCAGACTAGCGGGGGGGGATACGCAGTATTTT.